What follows are 3 T cell receptor beta chains derived from one specimen sequenced in a study of T cell repertoires in cytomegalovirus infection. For these receptors, no antigen is known. TCRdb ran MiXCR on the reads and lists one entry per CDR3 protein. The profile shows 900,000 to 950,000 distinct CDR3 sequences, around 30% of them singletons. Sequencing used cultured CD8+ T cells from PBMCs, obtained from culture after CMV antigen stimulation. These receptors were taken from a human donor in good health (CMV status not recorded). Some clones in this sample may be carry-over from other donors' samples.

The CDR3 spells CASSFPELRTQYF. DNA of the CDR3: TGTGCCAGCAGCTTTCCAGAGCTAAGGACCCAGTACTTC. The chain carries TRBV13 and TRBJ2-5; D gene uncertain. Germline CDR1 PRHDT, CDR2 FYEKMQ (reference sequence). CDR3 length: 13 amino acids. Trimming removed 3 bases from V and 7 bases from J, with 12 bases in between.

The rearrangement joins TRBV7-9 to TRBJ2-5; perhaps TRBD2 as D (5 bases). Germline V CDR1 and CDR2: SEHNR, FQNEAQ (reference sequence). This CDR3 spans 17 amino acids. The germline V and J ends were trimmed by 2 bases and 2 bases, with 18 bases remaining between them. Here the CDR3 reads CASSLLVRVIYQETQYF. CDR3 nucleotide sequence: TGTGCCAGCAGCTTATTAGTGCGGGTCATATATCAAGAGACCCAGTACTTC.

This clonotype was recorded a few times. The rearrangement links TRBV19 to TRBJ2-1, with 7 bases fitting TRBD1. Germline trimming cut 0 bases from V and 0 bases from J; bases unmatched to any gene: 8. The germline CDR1 and CDR2 sequences are LNHDA and SQIVND (reference sequence). The CDR3 runs to 18 residues. CDR3 region: CASSIDSQGIFSYNEQFF. The CDR3 DNA is TGTGCCAGTAGTATAGATTCACAGGGGATTTTCTCCTACAATGAGCAGTTCTTC.